This T cell receptor (beta chain) was recorded in a study of cytomegalovirus exposure and HLA in healthy donors. Background on the study: Among about 380 genotyped donors, about 80% fell in the Caucasian-associated ancestry cluster.

This clone turned up a few times. The antigen is not known. The study ran its PCR with 60 Vbeta and 13 Jbeta primers. Per the study methods: In a later analysis, around 12 million of some 80 million unique beta chains occurred in at least two donors. TCRdb's copy holds only in-frame clones and misses some; the assay was immunoSEQ multiplex PCR. D and trimming come from the DNA, and the V and J calls and clone size come from that table. The repertoire has under 200,000 clones, more than 80% of them found once; the top ten carry around 13%. Overall study findings and caveats: CMV antigen specificity was confirmed in vitro for three CMV-associated chains. The majority of CMV-associated TCR beta chains were reported as apparently HLA-restricted in a later analysis.

This CDR3 is built from 16 residues. Trimming shortened V by 0 bases and J by 5 bases, and 17 bases separated the two germline ends. CDR1 is SGHRS and CDR2 is YFSETQ in the germline V gene. This chain uses TRBV5-1 with TRBJ2-5; D gene ambiguous. The receptor was isolated from a woman aged 45-59 years in good health and CMV-seronegative. Sequencing was done on a sample of PBMCs. The CDR3 nucleotides read TGCGCCAGCAGCTTGGCCGGAGCCCTCTTGGCGGAGACCCAGTACTTC. It is translated as CASSLAGALLAETQYF.